A single sample is the source of the 5 T cell receptor beta chains below, sequenced in a study of T cell repertoires in cytomegalovirus infection. MiXCR was run by TCRdb on the reads, yielding one entry per CDR3 protein. The repertoire consists of approximately 250,000 distinct CDR3 sequences, with approximately 8.3% occurring once and the leading ten covering approximately 16%. The source material was PBMCs. The receptors come from a human donor in good health (CMV status not recorded). Some clones in this sample may be carry-over from other donors' samples.

This clonotype was counted ten times or more. The chain is built from TRBV7-8 and TRBJ2-5, with TRBD2 matching 10 bases. V lost 6 bases to trimming and J lost 4 bases; unmatched junction nucleotides: 11. Germline CDR1 and CDR2: SGHVS and FQNEAQ. The CDR3 consists of 16 residues. The CDR3 DNA reads TGTGCCAGCAGTTACGTGCAGCGGGGGGGCCGAGAGACCCAGTACTTC. Amino acids: CASSYVQRGGRETQYF.

The sample holds many counts of this clonotype. This sequence joins TRBV28 and TRBJ2-3; no clear D gene. CDR1 is MDHEN and CDR2 is SYDVKM in the germline V gene. This CDR3 is 14 amino acids long. V shed 6 bases and J shed 8 bases, with 18 bases lying between them. The CDR3 bases are TGTGCCAGCAGCTGGGGTTTAAGGGTGCCTACGCAGTATTTT. Its translation: CASSWGLRVPTQYF.

The V and J genes are TRBV28 and TRBJ1-5; D uncertain. The ends were cut back, 5 bases at V and 2 bases at J, with 16 bases in the middle. Germline V gives CDR1 MDHEN, CDR2 SYDVKM. The CDR3 spans 16 residues. CDR3 DNA sequence: TGTGCCAGCAGTCCGTGGAAAGGGTCGGGCAATCAGCCCCAGCATTTT. It is translated as CASSPWKGSGNQPQHF.

This clonotype was seen a handful of times. This chain joins TRBV4-1 and TRBJ2-7, with unresolved D. Germline values: CDR1 MGHRA, CDR2 YSYEKL. V lost 0 bases and J 4 bases, leaving 13 bases between the germline ends. The CDR3 is 15 residues long. As DNA, the CDR3 is TGCGCCAGCAGCCAAGATTACTCGGACCTATACGAGCAGTACTTC. Protein product: CASSQDYSDLYEQYF.

The genes are TRBV5-5 and TRBJ1-2; D unresolved. Deletions cut 5 bases from V and 2 bases from J, with 16 bases between. CDR1 and CDR2 from the germline V gene are SGHKS and YYEKEE (reference sequence). This CDR3 contains 15 residues. CDR3 loop: CASSLTRLDNYGYTF. CDR3 nucleotide sequence: TGTGCCAGCAGTTTGACCAGATTAGACAACTATGGCTACACCTTC.